The following is a TCR beta chain sequence with its context. This sample was taken from a study of T cell changes during pregnancy in multiple sclerosis. Here immunoSEQ multiplex PCR was the method, and the copy in TCRdb shows in-frame clones only, minus some. The profile covers 50,000 to 70,000 clones, with roughly 90% appearing a single time and roughly 5.7% taken by the ten largest. After removal of 6 bases from V and 0 bases from J, the junction contained 4 bases not matched to a gene. Germline V gene data show CDR1 as ENHRY and CDR2 as SYGVKD. This CDR3 is 16 amino acids long. V gene TRBV10-3 combines with J gene TRBJ2-7; 14 bases are a match to TRBD2. The source of this sequence is a female donor with multiple sclerosis, enrolled in a pregnancy study. The source material was CD8+ T cells from peripheral blood mononuclear cells, sampled before pregnancy. CDR3 DNA: TGTGCCATCAGCCCCGGGACTAGCGGGGGCTCCTACGAGCAGTACTTC. Protein: CAISPGTSGGSYEQYF.